A single T cell receptor (beta chain) is shown here with its context. TCR libraries were built from around 0.45 ug of total RNA by linear amplification. Each CDR3 protein is one row after TCRdb ran MiXCR on the reads. The sample holds roughly 200,000 distinct CDR3 sequences, 74% seen once. This sample was taken from a study of healthy donors' naive CD4 and CD8 T cells. This CDR3 is 16 amino acids long. V lost 7 bases to trimming and J lost 8 bases; unmatched junction nucleotides: 21. Germline V gene lookup returns CDR1 SQVTM and CDR2 ANQGSEA. Sequenced material: naive CD4+ and CD8+ T cells sorted from blood, pooled from several donors. The genes are TRBV29-1 and TRBJ1-2, with 8 bases identical to TRBD1. The origin of this receptor is a pool of human donors in good health; the sample pools cells from several healthy donors. The CDR3 DNA reads TGCAGCGCTCCGGACAGGGAAGGACCCGCTATTTGGGGCTACACCTTC. This sequence encodes CSAPDREGPAIWGYTF.